This is a list of T cell receptor beta chains from one sample in a study of T-cell memory formation after mild COVID-19. Each CDR3 protein gets one entry after TCRdb re-called the 5' RACE reads with MiXCR. The sample records roughly 240,000 distinct CDR3 sequences, 15% being singletons. What was sequenced was PBMCs or a T cell subset sorted from them (not recorded which). Source of these receptors: an adult woman who had mild COVID-19 (a few samples of this study predate the infection). Cell type and time point are not known. Each CDR3 is given with its conserved first and last residue. The D gene is left open where the match is weak.

>TRBV5-5|TRBD2|TRBJ2-5
CASSPRREGSEETQYF
>TRBV7-3|-|TRBJ1-1
CASSLYAVGNTEAFF
>TRBV3-1|-|TRBJ1-1
CASSQYGRGNTEAFF
>TRBV12-3/TRBV12-4|-|TRBJ2-3
CASSLSRGRTDTQYF
>TRBV2|-|TRBJ1-1
CASRITGRSAFF
>TRBV9|TRBD2|TRBJ2-2
CASSVATSGRSGELFF
>TRBV18|TRBD2|TRBJ2-1
CASSIAGWDNEQFF
>TRBV3-1|TRBD1|TRBJ2-7
CASSSGQGTSEQYF
>TRBV7-2|TRBD2|TRBJ2-5
CASSSLGWGGETQYF
>TRBV12-3/TRBV12-4|-|TRBJ1-2
CASSPSRVDGYTF
>TRBV9|TRBD2|TRBJ2-5
CASSVTSGSWGQETQYF
>TRBV2|-|TRBJ2-3
CASSAGQPGTDTQYF
>TRBV11-3|TRBD2|TRBJ2-3
CASRGGDTQYF
>TRBV20-1|TRBD2|TRBJ2-2
CSARQAGTRNTGELFF
>TRBV12-3/TRBV12-4|-|TRBJ2-3
CANTLPRGGGFTQYF
>TRBV10-3|-|TRBJ2-5
CAISDSARVYNF
>TRBV15|TRBD1|TRBJ1-2
CATRDRVEYGYTF
>TRBV4-1|TRBD1|TRBJ2-7
CASSQLQGGTYEQYF
>TRBV12-3/TRBV12-4|TRBD2|TRBJ2-3
CASSKTSISTDTQYF
>TRBV30|-|TRBJ2-5
CAWSDLTVKGTQYF
>TRBV6-5|-|TRBJ2-4
CASKALRGGIAKNIQYF
>TRBV6-6|-|TRBJ1-1
CASSTSEGGKNTEAFF
>TRBV5-1|-|TRBJ1-5
CASSPRSGAGQPQHF
>TRBV5-1|TRBD1|TRBJ2-3
CASSLAGTGGLWDTQYF
>TRBV3-1|TRBD2|TRBJ2-3
CASGLAASTDTQYF
>TRBV5-1|TRBD1|TRBJ1-2
CASSLAIPTGQHGGYTF
>TRBV30|-|TRBJ1-6
CAWSVVIDNSPLHF
>TRBV27|TRBD2|TRBJ2-1
CASSPKGLAGGGEQFF
>TRBV15|-|TRBJ2-1
CATSRDLRDNEQFF
>TRBV30|-|TRBJ1-4
CAWSAHRGTNEKLFF
>TRBV20-1|-|TRBJ2-5
CSARDDQETQYF
>TRBV12-5|TRBD1|TRBJ2-3
CASGPQGQGARTDTQYF
>TRBV6-1|-|TRBJ1-4
CASRRNLGEKLFF
>TRBV5-1|-|TRBJ2-5
CASSTTGAETQYF
>TRBV3-1|-|TRBJ1-2
CASSHGGPGYTF
>TRBV3-1|TRBD2|TRBJ2-5
CASSQPSGGVETQYF
>TRBV5-1|TRBD1|TRBJ1-1
CASSSLPGQGDDTEAFF
>TRBV12-3/TRBV12-4|-|TRBJ1-2
CASSLRLANYGYTF
>TRBV5-1|-|TRBJ2-3
CASSLGGGKTDTQYF
>TRBV12-5|-|TRBJ1-2
CASGLVLTGYGYTF
>TRBV20-1|-|TRBJ2-5
CSARDGLRTLETQYF
>TRBV5-1|-|TRBJ1-3
CASSEGDSGNTIYF
>TRBV6-5|-|TRBJ1-6
CASSRGPYNSPLHF
>TRBV10-3|-|TRBJ1-3
CAIREGISGNTIYF
>TRBV20-1|-|TRBJ1-1
CSASPRRERGEAFF
>TRBV29-1|-|TRBJ1-1
CSVTRVLGPFEAFF
>TRBV5-1|-|TRBJ2-2
CASSSLGGLNTGELFF